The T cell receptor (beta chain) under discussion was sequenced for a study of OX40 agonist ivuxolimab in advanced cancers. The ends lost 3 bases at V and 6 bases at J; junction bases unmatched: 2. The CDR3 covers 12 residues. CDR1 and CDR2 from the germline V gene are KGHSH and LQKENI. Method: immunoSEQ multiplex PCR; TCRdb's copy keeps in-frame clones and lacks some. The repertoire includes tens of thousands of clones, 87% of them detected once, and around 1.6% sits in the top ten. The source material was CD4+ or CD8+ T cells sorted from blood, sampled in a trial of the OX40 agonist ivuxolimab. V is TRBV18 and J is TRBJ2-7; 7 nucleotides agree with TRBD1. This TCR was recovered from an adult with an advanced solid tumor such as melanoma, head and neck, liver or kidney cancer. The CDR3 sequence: CASSPTGPEQYF. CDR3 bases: TGTGCCAGCTCACCGACAGGGCCCGAGCAGTACTTC.